The rows below give T cell receptor beta chains drawn from one sample of a study of blood T cell repertoires in COVID-19. Repertoires were generated with immunoSEQ multiplex PCR, while TCRdb's copy carries only in-frame clones and drops some. The data show about 220,000 clones, nearly 90% seen once. What was sequenced was PBMCs or T cells enriched from blood (not recorded which). The receptors here all came from a man aged 25 to 45 who had been exposed to COVID-19. The CDR3 runs from the conserved cysteine through the conserved F or W. The D gene is left open where the match is weak. Size tells how often a clone was seen (once, few, many) or the class of an expanded clone, and some rows leave it out.

CDR3aa: CASSSGYNEQFF
CDR3nt: TGTGCCAGTAGTAGCGGGTACAATGAGCAGTTCTTC
j_gene: TRBJ2-1
v_gene: TRBV19
abundance: many
len: 12
d_gene: -

CDR3aa: CASSLTGQGGDTQYF
CDR3nt: TGTGCCAGCAGCCTTACCGGACAGGGCGGTGATACGCAGTATTTT
j_gene: TRBJ2-3
v_gene: TRBV3-1/TRBV3-2
abundance: -
len: 15
d_gene: TRBD1

CDR3aa: CASSLIGGVLASGNTIYF
CDR3nt: TGTGCCAGCAGTTTAATAGGGGGAGTCCTCGCGTCTGGAAACACCATATATTTT
j_gene: TRBJ1-3
v_gene: TRBV27
abundance: -
len: 18
d_gene: -

CDR3aa: CARPIRDTYGYTF
CDR3nt: TGTGCCAGGCCAATAAGGGACACCTATGGCTACACCTTC
j_gene: TRBJ1-2
v_gene: TRBV19
abundance: -
len: 13
d_gene: -

CDR3aa: CAWELGTSTPRAFYGYTF
CDR3nt: TGTGCCTGGGAGCTCGGGACATCCACCCCGAGAGCGTTCTATGGCTACACCTTC
j_gene: TRBJ1-2
v_gene: TRBV30
abundance: once
len: 18
d_gene: -

CDR3aa: CASSYQNSETQYF
CDR3nt: TGTGCCAGCAGTTATCAGAATTCGGAGACCCAGTACTTC
j_gene: TRBJ2-5
v_gene: TRBV6-2/TRBV6-3
abundance: -
len: 13
d_gene: -

CDR3aa: CASSLPPSFYGYTF
CDR3nt: TGTGCCAGCAGCTTACCCCCCTCTTTCTATGGCTACACCTTC
j_gene: TRBJ1-2
v_gene: TRBV7-2
abundance: -
len: 14
d_gene: -

CDR3aa: CASSKGQANQPQHF
CDR3nt: TGCGCCAGCAGTAAAGGACAGGCGAATCAGCCCCAGCATTTT
j_gene: TRBJ1-5
v_gene: TRBV4-1
abundance: -
len: 14
d_gene: TRBD1

CDR3aa: CAISELSYNEQFF
CDR3nt: TGTGCCATCAGTGAACTCTCCTACAATGAGCAGTTCTTC
j_gene: TRBJ2-1
v_gene: TRBV10-3
abundance: -
len: 13
d_gene: -

CDR3aa: CASNPGRGNYQPQHF
CDR3nt: TGTGCCAGCAACCCTGGACGGGGAAATTATCAGCCCCAGCATTTT
j_gene: TRBJ1-5
v_gene: TRBV6-5
abundance: -
len: 15
d_gene: -

CDR3aa: CASSSLSEGGAKEQFF
CDR3nt: TGTGCCAGCAGCTCCCTATCCGAAGGGGGCGCAAAGGAGCAGTTCTTC
j_gene: TRBJ2-1
v_gene: TRBV11-2
abundance: -
len: 16
d_gene: TRBD1

CDR3aa: CASSPHRGGYTF
CDR3nt: TGTGCCAGCAGCCCCCACAGGGGTGGCTACACCTTC
j_gene: TRBJ1-2
v_gene: TRBV7-2
abundance: -
len: 12
d_gene: TRBD1

CDR3aa: CSVLTSGFWQQFF
CDR3nt: TGCAGCGTTTTAACTAGCGGTTTCTGGCAGCAGTTCTTC
j_gene: TRBJ2-1
v_gene: TRBV29-1
abundance: -
len: 13
d_gene: TRBD2

CDR3aa: CASSLTGTGEKLFF
CDR3nt: TGCGCCAGCAGCTTGACAGGTACAGGAGAAAAACTGTTTTTT
j_gene: TRBJ1-4
v_gene: TRBV5-1
abundance: -
len: 14
d_gene: -

CDR3aa: CASKFGRGGYEQYF
CDR3nt: TGTGCCAGCAAATTTGGGAGGGGGGGCTACGAGCAGTACTTC
j_gene: TRBJ2-7
v_gene: TRBV6-5
abundance: -
len: 14
d_gene: -

CDR3aa: CATQTGGRNTGELFF
CDR3nt: TGTGCCACCCAGACCGGGGGGCGAAACACCGGGGAGCTGTTTTTT
j_gene: TRBJ2-2
v_gene: TRBV2
abundance: -
len: 15
d_gene: -

CDR3aa: CASSTSGAYQETQYF
CDR3nt: TGTGCCAGCAGCACTAGCGGGGCGTACCAAGAGACCCAGTACTTC
j_gene: TRBJ2-5
v_gene: TRBV11-2
abundance: once
len: 15
d_gene: TRBD2

CDR3aa: CASSQESGGQETQYF
CDR3nt: TGTGCCAGCAGCCAAGAGTCCGGGGGCCAAGAGACCCAGTACTTC
j_gene: TRBJ2-5
v_gene: TRBV4-2
abundance: -
len: 15
d_gene: -

CDR3aa: CASSELSGTSTDTQYF
CDR3nt: TGCGCCAGCAGCGAGTTAAGCGGGACTAGCACAGATACGCAGTATTTT
j_gene: TRBJ2-3
v_gene: TRBV5-1
abundance: once
len: 16
d_gene: TRBD2

CDR3aa: CAWSETLQGITGELFF
CDR3nt: TGTGCCTGGAGTGAAACCCTACAGGGGATAACCGGGGAGCTGTTTTTT
j_gene: TRBJ2-2
v_gene: TRBV30
abundance: -
len: 16
d_gene: TRBD1

CDR3aa: CASSQRGQINTEAFF
CDR3nt: TGTGCCAGCAGCCAAAGGGGACAGATAAACACTGAAGCTTTCTTT
j_gene: TRBJ1-1
v_gene: TRBV3-1/TRBV3-2
abundance: -
len: 15
d_gene: TRBD1

CDR3aa: CASSPGTGWGTEAFF
CDR3nt: TGCGCCAGCAGCCCGGGGACAGGGTGGGGCACTGAAGCTTTCTTT
j_gene: TRBJ1-1
v_gene: TRBV5-1
abundance: -
len: 15
d_gene: TRBD1

CDR3aa: CASRPGLAEETQYF
CDR3nt: TGTGCCAGCAGGCCGGGACTAGCGGAAGAGACCCAGTACTTC
j_gene: TRBJ2-5
v_gene: TRBV7-2
abundance: -
len: 14
d_gene: TRBD2

CDR3aa: CASRDLTSGVGETQYF
CDR3nt: TGTGCCAGCAGGGACCTGACTAGCGGGGTAGGAGAGACCCAGTACTTC
j_gene: TRBJ2-5
v_gene: TRBV2
abundance: -
len: 16
d_gene: TRBD2

CDR3aa: CASSRETSEVTDTQYF
CDR3nt: TGTGCCAGCAGCCGAGAAACTAGCGAAGTGACAGATACGCAGTATTTT
j_gene: TRBJ2-3
v_gene: TRBV5-6
abundance: -
len: 16
d_gene: TRBD2

CDR3aa: CSASGGQGYSNQPQHF
CDR3nt: TGCAGTGCTAGTGGCGGACAGGGGTATAGCAATCAGCCCCAGCATTTT
j_gene: TRBJ1-5
v_gene: TRBV20-1
abundance: -
len: 16
d_gene: TRBD1

CDR3aa: CASSQGQGPLSYSNQPQHF
CDR3nt: TGTGCCAGCAGCCAAGGACAGGGACCCCTGAGCTATAGCAATCAGCCCCAGCATTTT
j_gene: TRBJ1-5
v_gene: TRBV7-9
abundance: -
len: 19
d_gene: TRBD1

CDR3aa: CASSTLQVIYGYTF
CDR3nt: TGTGCCAGCAGCACCTTACAGGTGATATATGGCTACACCTTC
j_gene: TRBJ1-2
v_gene: TRBV5-6
abundance: -
len: 14
d_gene: -

CDR3aa: CSASPGVTYNEQFF
CDR3nt: TGCAGTGCTAGTCCGGGGGTCACCTACAATGAGCAGTTCTTC
j_gene: TRBJ2-1
v_gene: TRBV20-1
abundance: -
len: 14
d_gene: -